The clone carrying this T cell receptor (beta chain) has just a few counts. Antigen unknown. These data come from a study of beta chain features in type 1 diabetes. Points from the study as a whole: cDNA-based sequencing might over-represent cells highly expressing TCR.

What was sequenced were expressed TCRB transcripts, since all of the isolated RNA had been reverse transcribed. Sequencing used immunoSEQ multiplex PCR; TCRdb keeps in-frame clones, though not all of them. The repertoire holds 350,000 to 450,000 clones, with less than 15% as singletons. Per germline, CDR1 MDHEN and CDR2 SYDVKM. V dropped 3 bases and J dropped 3; count of bases not matched to a gene: 6. This CDR3 is built from 15 residues. The chain links TRBV28 to TRBJ2-3; 7 bases match TRBD1. What was sequenced was naive CD4+ T cells from blood. The sequence was obtained from a woman between 18 and 29 years old in good health. The CDR3 loop reads CASSLRGQPTDTQYF. CDR3 DNA sequence: TGTGCCAGCAGTTTGAGGGGGCAACCGACAGATACGCAGTATTTT.